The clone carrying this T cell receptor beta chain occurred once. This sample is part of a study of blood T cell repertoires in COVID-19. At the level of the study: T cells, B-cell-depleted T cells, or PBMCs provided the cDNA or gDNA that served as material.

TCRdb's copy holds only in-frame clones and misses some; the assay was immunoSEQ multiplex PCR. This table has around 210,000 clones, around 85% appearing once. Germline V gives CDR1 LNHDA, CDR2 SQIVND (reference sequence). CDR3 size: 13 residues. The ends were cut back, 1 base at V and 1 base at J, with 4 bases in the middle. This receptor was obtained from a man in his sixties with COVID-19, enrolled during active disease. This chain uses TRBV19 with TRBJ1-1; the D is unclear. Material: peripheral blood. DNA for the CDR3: TGTGCCAGTAGTATAGGAGAGAACACTGAAGCTTTCTTT. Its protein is CASSIGENTEAFF.